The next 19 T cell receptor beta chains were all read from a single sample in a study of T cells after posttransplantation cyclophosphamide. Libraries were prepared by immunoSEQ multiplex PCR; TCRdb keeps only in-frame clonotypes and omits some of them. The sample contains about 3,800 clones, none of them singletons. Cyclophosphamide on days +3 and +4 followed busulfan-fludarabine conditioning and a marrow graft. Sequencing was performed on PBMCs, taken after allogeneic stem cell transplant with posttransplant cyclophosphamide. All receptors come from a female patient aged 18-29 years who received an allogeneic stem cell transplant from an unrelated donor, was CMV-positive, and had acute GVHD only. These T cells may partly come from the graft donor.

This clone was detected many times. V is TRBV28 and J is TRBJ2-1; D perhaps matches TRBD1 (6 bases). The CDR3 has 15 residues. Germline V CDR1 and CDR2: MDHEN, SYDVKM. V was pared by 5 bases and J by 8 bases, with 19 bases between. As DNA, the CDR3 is TGTGCCAGCAGTACCATCTCCGGGACAAGTGATGAGCAGTTCTTC. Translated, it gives CASSTISGTSDEQFF. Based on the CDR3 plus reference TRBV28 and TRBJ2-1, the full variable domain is DVKVTQSSRYLVKRTGEKVFLECVQDMDHENMFWYRQDPGLGLRLIYFSYDVKMKEKGDIPEGYSVSREKKERFSLILESASTNQTSMYLCASSTISGTSDEQFFGPGTRLTVL.

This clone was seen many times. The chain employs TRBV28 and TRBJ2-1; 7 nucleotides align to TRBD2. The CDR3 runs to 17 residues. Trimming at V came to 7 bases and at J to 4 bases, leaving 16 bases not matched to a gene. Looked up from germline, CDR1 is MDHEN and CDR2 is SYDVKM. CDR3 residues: CASKWTGGNPRYNEQFF. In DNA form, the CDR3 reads TGTGCCAGCAAGTGGACGGGAGGCAACCCGCGTTACAATGAGCAGTTCTTC.

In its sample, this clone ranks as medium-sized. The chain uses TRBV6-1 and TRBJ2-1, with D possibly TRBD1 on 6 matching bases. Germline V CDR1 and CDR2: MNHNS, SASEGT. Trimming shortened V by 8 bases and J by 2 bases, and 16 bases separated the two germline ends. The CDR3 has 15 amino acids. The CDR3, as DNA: TGTGCCAGCGTTGACAGGAAAGGGGCCTACAATGAGCAGTTCTTC. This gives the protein CASVDRKGAYNEQFF.

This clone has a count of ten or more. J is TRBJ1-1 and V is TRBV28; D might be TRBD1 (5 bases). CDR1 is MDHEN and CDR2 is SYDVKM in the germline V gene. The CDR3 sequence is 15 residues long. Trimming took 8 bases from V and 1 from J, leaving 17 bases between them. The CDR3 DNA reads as TGTGCCAGCCGACCACTTAGGGGCCCGAACACTGAAGCTTTCTTT. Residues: CASRPLRGPNTEAFF.

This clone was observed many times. The CDR3 here is CASRRDSGNTIYF. As DNA, the CDR3 is TGTGCCAGCAGGAGGGATTCTGGAAACACCATATATTTT. The chain recombines TRBV9 with TRBJ1-3; D uncertain. Trimming stripped 5 bases from V and 1 base from J, with 7 bases between. Germline V gene lookup returns CDR1 SGDLS and CDR2 YYNGEE. The CDR3 length is 13 residues.

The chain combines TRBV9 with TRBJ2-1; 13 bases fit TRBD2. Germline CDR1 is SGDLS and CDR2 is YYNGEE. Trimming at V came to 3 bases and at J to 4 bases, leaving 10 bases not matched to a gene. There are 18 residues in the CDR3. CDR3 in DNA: TGTGCCAGCAGCGGTGGGACTAGCGGGATCTCAGGGTACAATGAGCAGTTCTTC. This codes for CASSGGTSGISGYNEQFF.

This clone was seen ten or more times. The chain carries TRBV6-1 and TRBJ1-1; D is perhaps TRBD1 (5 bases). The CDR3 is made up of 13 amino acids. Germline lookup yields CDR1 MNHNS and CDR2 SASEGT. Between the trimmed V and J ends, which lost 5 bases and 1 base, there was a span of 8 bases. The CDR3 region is CASSLTGNTEAFF. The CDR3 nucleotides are TGTGCCAGCAGTCTAACAGGGAACACTGAAGCTTTCTTT.

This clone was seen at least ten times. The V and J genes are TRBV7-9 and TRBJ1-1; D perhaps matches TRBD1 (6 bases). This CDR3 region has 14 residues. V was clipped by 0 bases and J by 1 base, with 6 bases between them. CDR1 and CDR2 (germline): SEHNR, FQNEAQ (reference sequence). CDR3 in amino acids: CASSLAGGNTEAFF. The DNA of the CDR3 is TGTGCCAGCAGCTTAGCAGGGGGGAACACTGAAGCTTTCTTT.

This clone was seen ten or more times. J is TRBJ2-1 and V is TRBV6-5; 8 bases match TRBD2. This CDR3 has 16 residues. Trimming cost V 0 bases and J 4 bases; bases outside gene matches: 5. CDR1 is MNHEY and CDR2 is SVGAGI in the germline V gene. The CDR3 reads CASSYSMLAGYNEQFF. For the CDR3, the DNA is TGTGCCAGCAGTTACTCGATGCTAGCGGGTTACAATGAGCAGTTCTTC.

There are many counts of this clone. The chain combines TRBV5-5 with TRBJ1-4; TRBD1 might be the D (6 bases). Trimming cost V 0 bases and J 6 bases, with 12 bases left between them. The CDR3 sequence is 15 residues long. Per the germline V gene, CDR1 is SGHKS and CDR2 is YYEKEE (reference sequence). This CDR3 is CASSLVTGRDEKLFF. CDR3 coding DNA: TGTGCCAGCAGCTTGGTCACAGGGAGGGATGAAAAACTGTTTTTT.

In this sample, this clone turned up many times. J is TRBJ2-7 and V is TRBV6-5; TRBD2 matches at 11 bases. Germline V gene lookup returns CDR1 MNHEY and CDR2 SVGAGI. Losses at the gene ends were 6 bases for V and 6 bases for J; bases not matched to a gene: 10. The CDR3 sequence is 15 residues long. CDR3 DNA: TGTGCCAGCAGACCGCCTAGCGGGAGGAATGGCGAGCAGTACTTC. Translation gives CASRPPSGRNGEQYF.

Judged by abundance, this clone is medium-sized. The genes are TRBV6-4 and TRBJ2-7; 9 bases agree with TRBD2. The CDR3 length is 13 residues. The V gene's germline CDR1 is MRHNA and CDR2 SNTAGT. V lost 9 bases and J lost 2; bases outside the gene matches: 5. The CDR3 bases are TGTGCCAGTCCGGGGACTAGCCCCTACGAGCAGTACTTC. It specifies CASPGTSPYEQYF.

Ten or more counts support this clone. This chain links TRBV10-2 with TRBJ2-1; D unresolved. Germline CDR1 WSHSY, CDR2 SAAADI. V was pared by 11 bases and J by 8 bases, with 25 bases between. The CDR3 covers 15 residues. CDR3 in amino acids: CAFCACQPYRDEQFF. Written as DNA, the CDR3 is TGCGCCTTTTGTGCCTGTCAACCCTATCGGGATGAGCAGTTCTTC.

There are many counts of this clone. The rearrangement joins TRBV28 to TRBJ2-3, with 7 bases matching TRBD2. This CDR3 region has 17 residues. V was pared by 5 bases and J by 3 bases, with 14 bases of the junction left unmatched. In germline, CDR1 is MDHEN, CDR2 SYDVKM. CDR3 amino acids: CASSPIYALADTDTQYF. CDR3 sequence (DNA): TGTGCCAGCAGTCCCATTTACGCGCTAGCGGATACAGATACGCAGTATTTT.

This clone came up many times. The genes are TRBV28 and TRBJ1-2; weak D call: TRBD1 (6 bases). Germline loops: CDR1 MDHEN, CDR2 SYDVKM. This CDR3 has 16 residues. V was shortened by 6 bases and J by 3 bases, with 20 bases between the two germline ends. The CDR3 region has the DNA TGTGCCAGCAGAGAAGGGGGATTGGGGCAAGACTATGGCTACACCTTC. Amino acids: CASREGGLGQDYGYTF.

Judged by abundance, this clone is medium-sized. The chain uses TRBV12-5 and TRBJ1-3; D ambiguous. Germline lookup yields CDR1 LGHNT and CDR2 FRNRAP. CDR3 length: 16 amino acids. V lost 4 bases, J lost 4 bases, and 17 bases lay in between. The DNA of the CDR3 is TGTGCTAGTGGTTCCACTCTAGTAGACTCCGGAAACACCATATATTTT. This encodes CASGSTLVDSGNTIYF.

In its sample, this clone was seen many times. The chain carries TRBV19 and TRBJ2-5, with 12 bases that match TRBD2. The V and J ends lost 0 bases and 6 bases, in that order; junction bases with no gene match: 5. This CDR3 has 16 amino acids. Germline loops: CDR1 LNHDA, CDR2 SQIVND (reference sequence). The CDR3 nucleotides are TGTGCCAGTAGTATAGATGTCACTAGCGGGAGGAAGACCCAGTACTTC. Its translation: CASSIDVTSGRKTQYF. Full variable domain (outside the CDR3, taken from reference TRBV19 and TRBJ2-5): DGGITQSPKYLFRKEGQNVTLSCEQNLNHDAMYWYRQDPGQGLRLIYYSQIVNDFQKGDIAEGYSVSREKKESFPLTVTSAQKNPTAFYLCASSIDVTSGRKTQYFGPGTRLLVL.

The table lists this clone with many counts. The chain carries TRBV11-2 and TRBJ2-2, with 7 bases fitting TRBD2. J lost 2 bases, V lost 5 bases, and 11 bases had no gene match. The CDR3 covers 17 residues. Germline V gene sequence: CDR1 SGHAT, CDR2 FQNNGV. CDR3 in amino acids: CASSINRLAENTGELFF. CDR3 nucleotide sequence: TGTGCCAGCAGCATAAACCGTCTAGCGGAAAACACCGGGGAGCTGTTTTTT.

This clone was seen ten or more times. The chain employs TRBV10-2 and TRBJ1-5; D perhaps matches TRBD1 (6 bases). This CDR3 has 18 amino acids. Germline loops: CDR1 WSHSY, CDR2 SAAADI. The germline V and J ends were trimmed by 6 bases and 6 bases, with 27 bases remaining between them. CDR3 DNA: TGCGCCAGCAGCGAGGGGGAGAAGGGGAGGGGCTGGGGTCAGCCCCAGCATTTT. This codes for CASSEGEKGRGWGQPQHF.